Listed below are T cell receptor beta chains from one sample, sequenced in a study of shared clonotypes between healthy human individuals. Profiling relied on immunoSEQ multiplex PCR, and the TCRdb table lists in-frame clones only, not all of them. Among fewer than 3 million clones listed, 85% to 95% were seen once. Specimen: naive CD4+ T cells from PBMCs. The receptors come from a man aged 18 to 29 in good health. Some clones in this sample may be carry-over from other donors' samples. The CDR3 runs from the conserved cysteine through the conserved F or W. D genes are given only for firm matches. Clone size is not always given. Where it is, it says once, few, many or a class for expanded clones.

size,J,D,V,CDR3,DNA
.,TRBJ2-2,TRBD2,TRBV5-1,CASSLVAGTTGGELFF,TGCGCCAGCAGCTTGGTAGCGGGTACAACGGGCGGGGAGCTGTTTTTT
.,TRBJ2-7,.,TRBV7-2,CASSLGDSYEQYF,TGTGCCAGCAGCTTAGGGGATTCCTACGAGCAGTACTTC
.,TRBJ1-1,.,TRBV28,CASSWEGSTEAFF,TGTGCCAGCAGTTGGGAGGGGAGCACTGAAGCTTTCTTT
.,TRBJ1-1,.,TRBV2,CASSEGGGRANTEAFF,TGTGCCAGCAGTGAAGGAGGTGGCAGAGCGAACACTGAAGCTTTCTTT
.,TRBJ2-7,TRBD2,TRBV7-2,CASSQAGTNYEQYF,TGTGCCAGCAGCCAAGCGGGGACCAACTACGAGCAGTACTTC
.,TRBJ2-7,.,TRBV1,CTSSHHEQYF,TGCACCAGCAGCCACCACGAGCAGTACTTC
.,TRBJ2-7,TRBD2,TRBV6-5,CASSRAGAYEQYF,TGTGCCAGCAGTCGAGCGGGAGCCTACGAGCAGTACTTC
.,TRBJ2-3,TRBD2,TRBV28,CASSGRGGGDTQYF,TGTGCCAGCAGTGGCCGGGGGGGAGGGGATACGCAGTATTTT
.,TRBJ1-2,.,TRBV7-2,CASSLVGAYGYTF,TGTGCCAGCAGCTTAGTGGGGGCTTATGGCTACACCTTC
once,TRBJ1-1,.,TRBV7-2,CASSLGWGLGTEAFF,TGTGCCAGCAGCTTAGGATGGGGGTTAGGCACTGAAGCTTTCTTT
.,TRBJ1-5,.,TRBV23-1,CASPRGSNQPQHF,TGCGCCAGCCCAAGAGGAAGCAATCAGCCCCAGCATTTT
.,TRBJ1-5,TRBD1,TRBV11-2,CASSPGQNTRQPQHF,TGTGCCAGCAGCCCGGGACAGAACACACGGCAGCCCCAGCATTTT
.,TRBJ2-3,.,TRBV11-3,CASSFHGLTDTQYF,TGTGCCAGCAGCTTCCACGGCCTCACAGATACGCAGTATTTT
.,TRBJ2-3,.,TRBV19,CASSPPGPRGQYF,TGTGCCAGTAGCCCTCCGGGACCCAGAGGGCAGTATTTT
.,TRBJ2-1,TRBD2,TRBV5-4,CASSTGTSGFYNEQFF,TGTGCCAGCAGCACCGGGACTAGCGGATTCTACAATGAGCAGTTCTTC
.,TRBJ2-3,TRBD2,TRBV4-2,CASSRLAGVTDTQYF,TGTGCCAGCAGCCGACTAGCGGGGGTCACAGATACGCAGTATTTT
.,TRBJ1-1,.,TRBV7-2,CASSLVGGGARAFF,TGTGCCAGCAGCTTAGTAGGCGGGGGTGCCCGAGCTTTCTTT
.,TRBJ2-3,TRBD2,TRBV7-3,CASSLNGGSLADTQYF,TGTGCCAGCAGCTTAAATGGCGGGAGCCTCGCAGATACGCAGTATTTT